The 27 T cell receptor beta chains presented below share a single source sample, sequenced in a study of cytomegalovirus exposure and HLA in healthy donors. This PCR relied on a set of 60 Vbeta primers and 13 Jbeta primers. Measured with immunoSEQ multiplex PCR; TCRdb has only the in-frame clones, and not every one. This table holds roughly 130,000 clones, 80% to 90% found once. Sequencing used PBMCs. The receptors stem from a woman under 30 in good health and CMV-seropositive.

V usage is TRBV6-6 and J usage is TRBJ2-3; 11 bases fit TRBD2. From germline, CDR1 is MNHNY and CDR2 SVGAGI (reference sequence). V gave up 6 bases and J gave up 0 bases; unmatched junction bases: 5. The CDR3 covers 16 residues. The CDR3 is CASSRLAGGSTDTQYF. CDR3 sequence (DNA): TGTGCCAGCAGCCGTTTAGCGGGGGGGAGCACAGATACGCAGTATTTT.

V and J are TRBV6-5 and TRBJ1-1, with TRBD1 identical over 7 bases. Germline assignment: CDR1 MNHEY and CDR2 SVGAGI. V was pared by 6 bases and J by 4 bases, with 5 bases of the junction left unmatched. This CDR3 has 13 residues. The DNA of the CDR3 is TGTGCCAGCAGCAACCCAGGGGGCACTGAAGCTTTCTTT. Encoded protein: CASSNPGGTEAFF.

This sequence joins TRBV18 and TRBJ1-3; D may be TRBD1 (6 bases). CDR1 is KGHSH and CDR2 is LQKENI in the germline V gene. This CDR3 is built from 15 residues. Trimming shortened V by 3 bases and J by 0 bases, and 9 bases separated the two germline ends. CDR3 sequence: CASSPQGSSGNTIYF. In DNA, the CDR3 is TGTGCCAGCTCACCCCAGGGGAGCTCTGGAAACACCATATATTTT.

This chain joins TRBV4-1 and TRBJ2-7; TRBD1 is a possible D gene (6 bases). Trimming took off 3 bases at V and 5 bases at J, with 14 bases between the two ends. CDR3 length equals 14 residues. Germline loops: CDR1 MGHRA, CDR2 YSYEKL. The DNA for the CDR3 is TGCGCCAGCAGCCATACCGGGACAAAAGACGAGCAGTACTTC. This translates into CASSHTGTKDEQYF.

The V gene is TRBV11-3, the J gene TRBJ2-7, with TRBD2 matching 11 bases. The germline gives CDR1 SGHNT, CDR2 YENEEA. The trim removed 4 bases at V and 2 bases at J, leaving 1 base unmatched. The CDR3 has 14 residues. The CDR3 protein is CASSYSGGAYEQYF. In nucleotides, the CDR3 is TGTGCCAGCAGCTATAGCGGGGGGGCCTACGAGCAGTACTTC.

The chain links TRBV7-6 to TRBJ1-1, with 8 bases that match TRBD1. With 5 bases clipped from V and 1 base from J, the junction kept 3 bases outside the gene matches. Germline loops: CDR1 SGHVS, CDR2 FNYEAQ. The CDR3 length is 14 residues. DNA of the CDR3: TGTGCCAGCAGCCGGGACAGGCAGAACACTGAAGCTTTCTTT. Translating it yields CASSRDRQNTEAFF. Full variable domain (remainder filled in from reference TRBV7-6 and TRBJ1-1): GAGVSQSPRYKVTKRGQDVALRCDPISGHVSLYWYRQALGQGPEFLTYFNYEAQQDKSGLPNDRFSAERPEGSISTLTIQRTEQRDSAMYRCASSRDRQNTEAFFGQGTRLTVV.

The chain joins TRBV13 to TRBJ2-1; 9 positions match TRBD2. The CDR3 sequence is 15 residues long. V lost 5 bases, J lost 4 bases, and 6 bases stayed unmatched. Germline CDR1 reads PRHDT; CDR2 reads FYEKMQ (reference sequence). Here the CDR3 reads CASSQAGGAYNEQFF. CDR3 nucleotides: TGTGCCAGCAGCCAGGCGGGGGGGGCTTACAATGAGCAGTTCTTC.

This rearrangement joins TRBV5-1 to TRBJ2-5; 14 bases fit TRBD2. Germline CDR1 SGHRS, CDR2 YFSETQ. This CDR3 has 16 amino acids. V lost 3 bases to trimming and J lost 5 bases; unmatched junction nucleotides: 6. CDR3 residues: CASSSRLAGGAETQYF. The CDR3 DNA sequence: TGCGCCAGCAGCTCAAGACTAGCGGGGGGGGCGGAGACCCAGTACTTC.

This clone was counted once. V and J are TRBV19 and TRBJ2-2; TRBD1 agrees at 9 bases. V trimming: 6 bases; J trimming: 2 bases; junction bases outside the gene matches: 7. Germline CDR1 and CDR2: LNHDA and SQIVND (reference sequence). The length of the CDR3 is 16 residues. CDR3 sequence: CASSRQGGSNTGELFF. As DNA, the CDR3 is TGTGCCAGTAGCCGACAGGGGGGCTCAAACACCGGGGAGCTGTTTTTT.

The chain couples TRBV6-5 to TRBJ2-7, with D perhaps TRBD1 (6 bases). V lost 2 bases to trimming and J lost 4 bases, with 15 bases between them. This CDR3 is 15 amino acids long. Germline V lookup: CDR1 MNHEY, CDR2 SVGAGI. The CDR3 sequence: CASSYGTGRLYEQYF. CDR3 nucleotides: TGTGCCAGCAGTTACGGAACAGGGAGACTTTACGAGCAGTACTTC.

The rearrangement joins TRBV6-5 to TRBJ1-5; a possible D gene is TRBD1 (6 bases). With 2 bases removed from V and 6 bases from J, the gap between germline ends came to 14 bases. Germline V gene lookup returns CDR1 MNHEY and CDR2 SVGAGI. The CDR3 extends over 15 amino acids. The CDR3 coding sequence is TGTGCCAGCAGTTACGTTGGGGGCGCGGGTCAGCCCCAGCATTTT. It is translated as CASSYVGGAGQPQHF.

The chain couples TRBV27 to TRBJ2-7; maybe TRBD2 (7 bases). The V and J ends lost 2 bases and 0 bases respectively, with 20 bases between them. Germline CDR1 MNHEY, CDR2 SMNVEV (reference sequence). The CDR3 has 18 residues. CDR3 sequence reads: CASSLRGGWGGASYEQYF. CDR3 nucleotides: TGTGCCAGCAGTTTAAGAGGGGGGTGGGGGGGCGCCTCCTACGAGCAGTACTTC.

The chain joins TRBV27 to TRBJ1-2; D unresolved. V was shortened by 5 bases and J by 4 bases, with 29 bases between the two germline ends. CDR3 length: 19 residues. Germline V gives CDR1 MNHEY, CDR2 SMNVEV (reference sequence). Here the CDR3 DNA reads TGTGCCAGCAGTCCCGCCTCCGGACGGCAACTTGGGAGAAGCTATGGCTACACCTTC. Encoded protein: CASSPASGRQLGRSYGYTF.

Remarks on this clone: Its ends do not fully match the called genes, so a read error is possible. The gene calls are TRBV7-7 and TRBJ1-2, with D tentatively TRBD1 (6 bases). The CDR3 is 16 residues long. CDR1 and CDR2 from the germline V gene are SSHAT and FNYEAQ (reference sequence). This chain's CDR3 is CASSFSLTGFFYGYTF. For the CDR3, the DNA is TGTGCTAGCAGCTTTTCCTTGACAGGTTTTTTCTATGGCTACACCTTC.

The rearrangement joins TRBV5-4 to TRBJ1-1; D remains unclear. CDR1 and CDR2 from the germline V gene are SGHNT and YYREEE (reference sequence). The CDR3 runs 15 residues. V lost 4 bases to trimming and J lost 1 base, with 14 bases between them. The CDR3 spells CASSGRLGRNTEAFF. Written as DNA, the CDR3 is TGTGCCAGCAGCGGGAGGTTGGGCAGGAACACTGAAGCTTTCTTT. Full variable domain (outside the CDR3, taken from reference TRBV5-4 and TRBJ1-1): ETGVTQSPTHLIKTRGQQVTLRCSSQSGHNTVSWYQQALGQGPQFIFQYYREEENGRGNFPPRFSGLQFPNYSSELNVNALELDDSALYLCASSGRLGRNTEAFFGQGTRLTVV.

This chain uses TRBV5-1 with TRBJ1-4, with 10 bases fitting TRBD1. The CDR3 is 17 amino acids. J lost 0 bases, V lost 1 base, and 3 bases had no gene match. CDR1 and CDR2 (germline): SGHRS, YFSETQ. The CDR3 nucleotides are TGCGCCAGCAGCTTGTCGGGACAGGGGTCAACTAATGAAAAACTGTTTTTT. Protein product: CASSLSGQGSTNEKLFF. Variable domain in full (rest from reference TRBV5-1 and TRBJ1-4): KAGVTQTPRYLIKTRGQQVTLSCSPISGHRSVSWYQQTPGQGLQFLFEYFSETQRNKGNFPGRFSGRQFSNSRSEMNVSTLELGDSALYLCASSLSGQGSTNEKLFFGSGTQLSVL.

The chain uses TRBV28 and TRBJ2-4, with D unresolved. Deletions cut 3 bases from V and 4 bases from J, with 10 bases between. This CDR3 comprises 14 residues. Germline values: CDR1 MDHEN, CDR2 SYDVKM. The CDR3 nucleotides are TGTGCCAGCAGTTTTTCGGGTACAAAAAACATTCAGTACTTC. This translates into CASSFSGTKNIQYF.

J is TRBJ2-1 and V is TRBV29-1, with a tentative D call TRBD1 (5 bases). Looked up from germline, CDR1 is SQVTM and CDR2 is ANQGSEA. The CDR3 has 12 amino acids. V was cut by 2 bases and J by 6 bases, with 8 bases left in between. In DNA form, the CDR3 reads TGCAGCGTTGAAATGGGGCCCAATGAGCAGTTCTTC. Its translation: CSVEMGPNEQFF.

V and J are TRBV5-4 and TRBJ2-7; 7 positions match TRBD1. Germline lookup yields CDR1 SGHNT and CDR2 YYREEE (reference sequence). V gave up 6 bases and J gave up 3 bases; unmatched junction bases: 9. This CDR3 comprises 14 residues. The CDR3 nucleotides read TGTGCCAGCACCCAGAGGACAGGAGACTACGAGCAGTACTTC. This encodes CASTQRTGDYEQYF.

The chain employs TRBV6-1 and TRBJ2-5; 8 bases fit TRBD2. This CDR3 region has 15 residues. The V segment lost 5 bases and the J segment 1 base; nucleotides outside the gene matches: 6. CDR1 MNHNS and CDR2 SASEGT come from the germline V gene. The CDR3 loop is CASSLAGGPQETQYF. The CDR3 DNA reads as TGTGCCAGCAGTCTTGCGGGGGGTCCCCAAGAGACCCAGTACTTC.

This rearrangement joins TRBV2 to TRBJ2-1; TRBD1 aligns across 8 bases. Germline CDR1 reads SNHLY; CDR2 reads FYNNEI. This CDR3 region has 15 residues. Trimming removed 4 bases from V and 7 bases from J; junction bases left unmatched: 9. The CDR3: CASSVKGQGGNEQFF. The CDR3 DNA reads as TGTGCCAGCAGTGTCAAAGGACAGGGCGGGAATGAGCAGTTCTTC.

The chain links TRBV28 to TRBJ2-3, with TRBD1 matching over 8 bases. CDR1 is MDHEN and CDR2 is SYDVKM in the germline V gene. Unmatched junction bases numbered 9, after V lost 6 bases and J lost 4 bases. The CDR3 is 15 residues long. The CDR3 loop is CASSLTGQGPDTQYF. The CDR3 DNA reads as TGTGCCAGCAGCTTAACAGGACAGGGACCAGATACGCAGTATTTT. Supplemented by reference TRBV28 and TRBJ2-3, the full variable domain reads DVKVTQSSRYLVKRTGEKVFLECVQDMDHENMFWYRQDPGLGLRLIYFSYDVKMKEKGDIPEGYSVSREKKERFSLILESASTNQTSMYLCASSLTGQGPDTQYFGPGTRLTVL.

The chain has TRBV12-5 and TRBJ2-5, with D perhaps TRBD2 (6 bases). Germline values: CDR1 LGHNT, CDR2 FRNRAP. The V end lost 5 bases, the J end lost 11 bases, and 24 bases lay between the germline ends. CDR3 length equals 15 residues. The DNA for the CDR3 is TGTGCTAGTGGTCAAACGCAGGGCGGGGTTTGGGAGCAGTACTTC. Translation gives CASGQTQGGVWEQYF.

The V call is TRBV6-1, the J call TRBJ2-7; perhaps TRBD2 as D (5 bases). Germline CDR1 reads MNHNS; CDR2 reads SASEGT. This CDR3 has 14 amino acids. Deletions cut 1 base from V and 2 bases from J, with 9 bases between. CDR3 amino acids: CASSEVGVAYEQYF. CDR3 in DNA: TGTGCCAGCAGTGAAGTCGGGGTGGCCTACGAGCAGTACTTC.

The V and J genes are TRBV5-5 and TRBJ1-2; no clear D. Germline V gene sequence: CDR1 SGHKS, CDR2 YYEKEE (reference sequence). CDR3 size: 14 residues. Trimming took off 0 bases at V and 6 bases at J, with 12 bases between the two ends. The CDR3 region has the DNA TGTGCCAGCAGCTTGGAACGTAGACTGGATGGCTACACCTTC. Its translation: CASSLERRLDGYTF.

The chain is built from TRBV4-1 and TRBJ2-3; D gene ambiguous. V was trimmed by 1 base and J by 0 bases, leaving 11 bases between them. The CDR3 runs to 16 residues. CDR1 is MGHRA and CDR2 is YSYEKL in the germline V gene. CDR3 DNA: TGCGCCAGCAGCCAAGTTTTTGGCAGAAGCACAGATACGCAGTATTTT. Encoded protein: CASSQVFGRSTDTQYF.

In DNA form, the CDR3 reads TGTGCCAGCCTGGACAGGGTTCGATCACCCCTCCACTTT. It encodes CASLDRVRSPLHF. This sequence joins TRBV2 and TRBJ1-6, with 8 bases aligning to TRBD1. The CDR3 consists of 13 residues. V lost 8 bases to trimming and J lost 10 bases; unmatched junction nucleotides: 7. The germline gives CDR1 SNHLY, CDR2 FYNNEI.